This is a list of T cell receptor beta chains from one sample in a study of Ad26.COV2.S vaccination and SARS-CoV-2 variants. This table comes from immunoSEQ multiplex PCR, and its TCRdb copy is limited to in-frame clones, with some not included. Among some 390,000 clones listed, about 91% were seen once. The sample was peripheral blood, taken in a trial of Ad26.COV2.S vaccine versus placebo. These receptors were obtained from a person aged 18-65 years who received the Ad26.COV2.S COVID-19 vaccine or a placebo. Each CDR3 is given with its conserved first and last residue. Each record gives: D gene, J gene, clone size, V gene, CDR3 protein, CDR3 DNA. D genes are given only for firm matches. Not every row has a clone size; where given, it reads once, few, many or a size class.

>-|TRBJ2-1|-|TRBV18
CASSPDGTHFYNEQFF
TGTGCCAGCTCACCAGACGGGACTCACTTTTACAATGAGCAGTTCTTC
>TRBD2|TRBJ2-3|-|TRBV19
CASSIGATGGPDTQYF
TGTGCCAGTAGTATAGGGGCGACGGGAGGGCCAGATACGCAGTATTTT
>TRBD2|TRBJ2-3|-|TRBV6-4
CASSQLAGGPQDTQYF
TGTGCCAGCAGTCAGCTAGCGGGAGGGCCCCAAGATACGCAGTATTTT
>TRBD1|TRBJ2-7|-|TRBV3-1/TRBV3-2
CASSQVQGALEQYF
TGTGCCAGCAGCCAAGTTCAGGGGGCACTCGAGCAGTACTTC
>-|TRBJ2-1|-|TRBV19
CASSRGVGGFNNEQFF
TGTGCCAGTAGTAGGGGGGTAGGGGGTTTTAACAATGAGCAGTTCTTC
>-|TRBJ2-1|-|TRBV28
CASTIRGQSYNEQFF
TGTGCCAGCACCATACGTGGACAGTCCTACAATGAGCAGTTCTTC
>TRBD1|TRBJ2-2|-|TRBV28
CASSFAYGTGVVETGELFF
TGTGCCAGCAGTTTTGCTTACGGGACAGGGGTGGTTGAGACCGGGGAGCTGTTTTTT
>-|TRBJ1-2|-|TRBV5-1
CASPDRTGLYGYTF
TGCGCCAGTCCCGATAGAACGGGGCTGTATGGCTACACCTTC
>-|TRBJ1-1|-|TRBV28
CASSLRGVGTEAFF
TGTGCCAGCAGCCTTAGGGGGGTCGGGACTGAAGCTTTCTTT
>TRBD1|TRBJ2-1|-|TRBV27
CASSWGAGQGSGQFF
TGTGCCAGCAGTTGGGGGGCCGGACAGGGGTCGGGGCAGTTCTTC
>-|TRBJ1-5|once|TRBV6-5
CASREPGTPGPQHF
TGTGCCAGCAGGGAGCCCGGGACTCCGGGGCCCCAGCATTTT
>-|TRBJ1-2|-|TRBV28
CASTLSGVSYGYTF
TGTGCCAGCACCCTGTCAGGGGTCTCCTATGGCTACACCTTC
>-|TRBJ2-1|-|TRBV5-6
CASSLVGSSYNEQFF
TGTGCCAGCAGCTTGGTTGGGAGCTCCTACAATGAGCAGTTCTTC
>-|TRBJ2-1|-|TRBV7-9
CASSLSGEEQFF
TGTGCCAGCAGCTTGTCAGGGGAAGAGCAGTTCTTC
>-|TRBJ2-1|-|TRBV28
CASSSGEQFF
TGTGCCAGCAGTTCCGGAGAGCAGTTCTTC
>TRBD2|TRBJ2-1|-|TRBV6-5
CASRRSGGGSNEQFF
TGTGCCAGCAGACGGTCGGGCGGCGGGAGTAATGAGCAGTTCTTC
>-|TRBJ1-1|-|TRBV20-1
CSPAYTEAFF
TGCAGTCCTGCTTACACTGAAGCTTTCTTT
>-|TRBJ2-7|-|TRBV2
CASSADGRGYEQYF
TGTGCCAGCAGCGCCGATGGACGGGGTTACGAGCAGTACTTC
>-|TRBJ1-5|-|TRBV19
CASSSWPGGNQPQHF
TGTGCCAGTAGCTCATGGCCGGGGGGCAATCAGCCCCAGCATTTT
>-|TRBJ2-6|-|TRBV7-2
CASSPIGTGPSGANVLTF
TGTGCCAGCAGCCCCATCGGAACAGGGCCCTCTGGGGCCAACGTCCTGACTTTC
>-|TRBJ2-5|-|TRBV2
CASSYWGARVQGWETQYF
TGTGCCAGCAGTTACTGGGGGGCGCGAGTTCAGGGATGGGAGACCCAGTACTTC
>-|TRBJ1-2|once|TRBV2
CASQRDLNYGYTF
TGTGCCAGTCAGCGGGACCTGAACTATGGCTACACCTTC
>TRBD1|TRBJ1-6|-|TRBV4-3
CASSQTTQGAGSPLHF
TGCGCCAGCAGCCAAACCACACAGGGGGCCGGGTCACCCCTCCACTTT
>-|TRBJ1-3|once|TRBV6-5
CASSPPGSGNTIYF
TGTGCCAGCAGTCCCCCAGGGAGTGGAAACACCATATATTTT
>-|TRBJ2-5|-|TRBV2
CASSVERKETQYF
TGTGCCAGCAGTGTAGAACGAAAAGAGACCCAGTACTTC
>TRBD2|TRBJ2-1|-|TRBV14
CASSQVAGEVNEQFF
TGTGCCAGCAGCCAAGTGGCGGGAGAGGTCAATGAGCAGTTCTTC
>-|TRBJ1-5|-|TRBV28
CASSSPRVGQPQHF
TGTGCCAGCAGTTCCCCACGGGTCGGACAGCCCCAGCATTTT
>-|TRBJ1-1|-|TRBV4-1
CASSQEREGTEAFF
TGCGCCAGCAGCCAAGAGAGGGAGGGCACTGAAGCTTTCTTT
>-|TRBJ1-1|few|TRBV6-5
CASSYSIMNTEAFF
TGTGCCAGCAGTTACTCGATAATGAACACTGAAGCTTTCTTT
>TRBD2|TRBJ2-5|-|TRBV4-1
CASSHPSGSRETQYF
TGCGCCAGCAGCCATCCCAGCGGGAGTAGAGAGACCCAGTACTTC
>TRBD1|TRBJ1-2|-|TRBV11-3
CASSPGQGDYGYTF
TGTGCCAGCAGCCCAGGACAGGGCGACTATGGCTACACCTTC
>TRBD1|TRBJ2-1|-|TRBV28
CASSFSHPPAWTGKVRAEQFF
TGTGCCAGCAGTTTCTCTCACCCCCCCGCCTGGACAGGTAAGGTTCGGGCTGAGCAGTTCTTC
>-|TRBJ2-7|-|TRBV5-1
CASSPGLLTLTYEQYF
TGCGCCAGCTCTCCGGGACTCCTAACCCTCACCTACGAGCAGTACTTC
>-|TRBJ2-2|-|TRBV15
CATSRDPGADTGELFF
TGTGCCACCAGCAGAGATCCCGGGGCAGACACCGGGGAGCTGTTTTTT
>-|TRBJ2-1|-|TRBV7-3
CASSPRGRSSYNEQFF
TGTGCCAGCAGCCCAAGAGGGAGGAGCTCCTACAATGAGCAGTTCTTC
>-|TRBJ2-1|-|TRBV18
CASTLGGNYNEQFF
TGTGCCAGCACCCTAGGCGGGAACTACAATGAGCAGTTCTTC
>-|TRBJ2-7|-|TRBV5-4
CASSFKGSSYEQYF
TGTGCCAGCAGCTTTAAGGGGAGTTCCTACGAGCAGTACTTC
>-|TRBJ1-3|-|TRBV6-1
CASSERRGSGNTIYF
TGTGCCAGCAGTGAACGAAGGGGGAGCGGAAACACCATATATTTT
>-|TRBJ1-5|-|TRBV18
CASSPGGTSNQPQHF
TGTGCCAGCTCACCCGGCGGGACATCTAATCAGCCCCAGCATTTT
>-|TRBJ1-1|-|TRBV10-3
CAISRMNTEAFF
TGTGCCATCAGTCGAATGAACACTGAAGCTTTCTTT
>-|TRBJ1-1|once|TRBV29-1
CSVGQFDTEAFF
TGCAGCGTTGGACAGTTTGACACTGAAGCTTTCTTT
>-|TRBJ2-7|once|TRBV6-2/TRBV6-3
CASSPSSYEQYF
TGTGCCAGCAGCCCCAGCTCCTACGAGCAGTACTTC
>TRBD1|TRBJ2-1|-|TRBV5-1
CASSTEGGRGNEQFF
TGCGCCAGCAGCACAGAAGGGGGCAGGGGCAATGAGCAGTTCTTC
>TRBD1|TRBJ2-1|-|TRBV19
CASSIIGTDNEQFF
TGTGCCAGTAGTATAATCGGGACAGATAATGAGCAGTTCTTC
>TRBD1|TRBJ1-1|-|TRBV30
CAWRVTGDTEAFF
TGTGCCTGGAGGGTGACAGGGGATACTGAAGCTTTCTTT
>-|TRBJ2-2|once|TRBV7-2
CASSLRIQGQGTGELFF
TGTGCCAGCAGCTTGAGAATCCAGGGTCAAGGGACCGGGGAGCTGTTTTTT
>TRBD1|TRBJ2-4|-|TRBV28
CASSFPTGIKNIQYF
TGTGCCAGCAGTTTCCCGACAGGGATCAAAAACATTCAGTACTTC
>TRBD1|TRBJ1-2|-|TRBV30
CASTGVSGYTF
TGTGCCTCAACAGGGGTGTCTGGCTACACCTTC